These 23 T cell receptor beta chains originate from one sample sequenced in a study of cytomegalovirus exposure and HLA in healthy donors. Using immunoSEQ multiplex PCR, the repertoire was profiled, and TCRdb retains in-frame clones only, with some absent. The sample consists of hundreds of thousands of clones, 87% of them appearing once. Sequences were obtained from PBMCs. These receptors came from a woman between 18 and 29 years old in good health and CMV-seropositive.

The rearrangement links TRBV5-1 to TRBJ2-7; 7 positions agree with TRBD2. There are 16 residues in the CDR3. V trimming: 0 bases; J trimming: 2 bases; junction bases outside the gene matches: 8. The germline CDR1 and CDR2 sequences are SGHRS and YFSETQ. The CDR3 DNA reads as TGCGCCAGCAGCTTGGGCCTAACTAGCGACCCCTACGAGCAGTACTTC. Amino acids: CASSLGLTSDPYEQYF.

The DNA for the CDR3 is TGCGCCAGCAGCCAAGCGACTAGCGGGAGAAACACCGGGGAGCTGTTTTTT. Its translation is CASSQATSGRNTGELFF. This chain uses TRBV4-1 with TRBJ2-2, with 12 nucleotides matching TRBD2. CDR1 and CDR2 (germline): MGHRA, YSYEKL. Trimming took 1 base from V and 2 from J; bases not matched to a gene: 2. This CDR3 is 17 amino acids long.

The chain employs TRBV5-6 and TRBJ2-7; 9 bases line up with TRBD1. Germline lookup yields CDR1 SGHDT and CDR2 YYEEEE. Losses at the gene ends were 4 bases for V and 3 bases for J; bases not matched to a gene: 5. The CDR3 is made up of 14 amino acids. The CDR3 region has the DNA TGTGCCAGCAGCCCATTGGACAGGGGCTACGAGCAGTACTTC. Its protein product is CASSPLDRGYEQYF.

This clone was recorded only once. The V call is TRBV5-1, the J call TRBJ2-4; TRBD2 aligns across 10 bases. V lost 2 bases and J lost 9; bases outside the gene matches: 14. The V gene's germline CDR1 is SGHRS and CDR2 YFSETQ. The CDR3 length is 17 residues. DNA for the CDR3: TGCGCCAGCAGCTTCTTCGGGACTAGCGAGAGTGTGGGCATTCAGTACTTC. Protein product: CASSFFGTSESVGIQYF.

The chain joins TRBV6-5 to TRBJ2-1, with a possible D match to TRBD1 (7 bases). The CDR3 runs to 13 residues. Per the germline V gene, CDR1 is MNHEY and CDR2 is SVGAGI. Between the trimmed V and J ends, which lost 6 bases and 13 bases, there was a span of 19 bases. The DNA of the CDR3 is TGTGCCAGCAGCCCGCGGGACAGTTATACCCAGTTCTTC. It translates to CASSPRDSYTQFF.

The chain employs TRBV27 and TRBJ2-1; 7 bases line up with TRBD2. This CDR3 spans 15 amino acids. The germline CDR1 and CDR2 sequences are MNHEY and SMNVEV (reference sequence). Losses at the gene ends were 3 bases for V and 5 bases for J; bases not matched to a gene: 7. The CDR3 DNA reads TGTGCCAGCAGTTTTAGGCGGGAGTATCACAATGAGCAGTTCTTC. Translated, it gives CASSFRREYHNEQFF.

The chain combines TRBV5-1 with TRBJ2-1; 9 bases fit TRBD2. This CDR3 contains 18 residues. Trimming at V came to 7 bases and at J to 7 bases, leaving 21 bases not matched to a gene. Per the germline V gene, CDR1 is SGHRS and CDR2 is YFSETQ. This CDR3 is CASSYSYRIAGAGNEQFF. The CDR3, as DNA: TGCGCCAGCTCTTACAGCTACCGAATAGCGGGAGCAGGGAATGAGCAGTTCTTC.

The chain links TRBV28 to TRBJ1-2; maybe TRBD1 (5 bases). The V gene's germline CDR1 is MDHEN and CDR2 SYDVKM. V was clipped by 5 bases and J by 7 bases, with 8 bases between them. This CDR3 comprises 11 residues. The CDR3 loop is CASSPQGGYTF. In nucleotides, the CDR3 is TGTGCCAGCAGTCCCCAGGGTGGCTACACCTTC.

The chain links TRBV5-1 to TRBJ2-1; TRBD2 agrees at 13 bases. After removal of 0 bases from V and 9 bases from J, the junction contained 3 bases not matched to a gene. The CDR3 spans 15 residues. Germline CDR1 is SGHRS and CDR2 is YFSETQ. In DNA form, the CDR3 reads TGCGCCAGCAGCTTGGGGACTAGCGGGAGTGTTGAGCAGTTCTTC. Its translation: CASSLGTSGSVEQFF.

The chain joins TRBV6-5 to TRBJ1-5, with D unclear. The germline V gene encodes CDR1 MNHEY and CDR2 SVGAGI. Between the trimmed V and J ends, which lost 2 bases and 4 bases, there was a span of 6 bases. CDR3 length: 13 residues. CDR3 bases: TGTGCCAGCAGTTACGTGAGGAATCAGCCCCAGCATTTT. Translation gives CASSYVRNQPQHF.

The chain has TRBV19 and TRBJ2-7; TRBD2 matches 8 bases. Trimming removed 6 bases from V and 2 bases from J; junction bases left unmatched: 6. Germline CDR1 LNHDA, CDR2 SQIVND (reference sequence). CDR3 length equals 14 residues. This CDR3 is CASRRSGKTYEQYF. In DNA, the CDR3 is TGTGCCAGTAGGCGTAGCGGGAAGACCTACGAGCAGTACTTC.

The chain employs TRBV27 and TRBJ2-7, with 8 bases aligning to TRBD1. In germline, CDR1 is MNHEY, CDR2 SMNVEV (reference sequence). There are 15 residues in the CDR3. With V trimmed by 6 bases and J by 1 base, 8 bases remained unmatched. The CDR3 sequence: CASSLRQGPSYEQYF. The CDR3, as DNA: TGTGCCAGCAGCTTAAGACAGGGGCCTTCCTACGAGCAGTACTTC.

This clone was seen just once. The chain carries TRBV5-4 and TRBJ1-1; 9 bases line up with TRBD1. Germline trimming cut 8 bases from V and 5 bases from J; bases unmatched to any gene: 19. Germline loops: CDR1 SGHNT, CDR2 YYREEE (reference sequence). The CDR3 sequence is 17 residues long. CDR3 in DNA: TGTGCCAGTACCGATTCCGGGACAGGGAGGTATGGGACTGAAGCTTTCTTT. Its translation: CASTDSGTGRYGTEAFF.

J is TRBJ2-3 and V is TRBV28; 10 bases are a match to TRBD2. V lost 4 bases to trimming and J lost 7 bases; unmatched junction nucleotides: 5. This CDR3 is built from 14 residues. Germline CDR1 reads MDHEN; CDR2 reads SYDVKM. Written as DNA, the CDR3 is TGTGCCAGCAGTTATAGCGGGAGGACCAATACGCAGTATTTT. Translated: CASSYSGRTNTQYF.

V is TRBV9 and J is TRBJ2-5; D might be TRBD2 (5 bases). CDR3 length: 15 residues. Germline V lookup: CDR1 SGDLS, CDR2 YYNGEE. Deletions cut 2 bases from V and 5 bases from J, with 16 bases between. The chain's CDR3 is CASSVVGVQAETQYF. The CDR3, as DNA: TGTGCCAGCAGCGTTGTCGGGGTTCAGGCGGAGACCCAGTACTTC.

The CDR3: CAISVGQARETQYF. Written as DNA, the CDR3 is TGTGCCATCAGTGTGGGGCAGGCCAGAGAGACCCAGTACTTC. The chain combines TRBV10-3 with TRBJ2-5; D is perhaps TRBD1 (5 bases). CDR3 size: 14 residues. V was pared by 4 bases and J by 4 bases, with 13 bases between. Germline CDR1 and CDR2: ENHRY and SYGVKD.

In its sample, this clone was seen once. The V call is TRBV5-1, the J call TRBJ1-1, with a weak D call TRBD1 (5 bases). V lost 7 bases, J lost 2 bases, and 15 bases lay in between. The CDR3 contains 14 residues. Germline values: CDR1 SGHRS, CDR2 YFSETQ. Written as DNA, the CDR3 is TGCGCCAGCCGAGAAGACAGCACTAACACTGAAGCTTTCTTT. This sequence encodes CASREDSTNTEAFF.

The CDR3 DNA is TGTGCCAGCAGTTTGTGGTTAGCGGGTCCTCAATCCTACAATGAGCAGTTCTTC. Translating gives CASSLWLAGPQSYNEQFF. The chain employs TRBV28 and TRBJ2-1; TRBD2 agrees at 7 bases. V lost 3 bases and J lost 1; bases outside the gene matches: 12. The CDR3 covers 18 residues. From germline, CDR1 is MDHEN and CDR2 SYDVKM. Variable domain in full (rest from reference TRBV28 and TRBJ2-1): DVKVTQSSRYLVKRTGEKVFLECVQDMDHENMFWYRQDPGLGLRLIYFSYDVKMKEKGDIPEGYSVSREKKERFSLILESASTNQTSMYLCASSLWLAGPQSYNEQFFGPGTRLTVL.

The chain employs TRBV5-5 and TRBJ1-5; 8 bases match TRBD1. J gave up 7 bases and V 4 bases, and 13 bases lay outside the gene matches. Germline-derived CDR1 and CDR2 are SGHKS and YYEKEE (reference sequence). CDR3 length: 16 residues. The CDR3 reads CASSGDADRVKQPQHF. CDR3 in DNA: TGTGCCAGCAGCGGGGACGCGGACAGGGTGAAGCAGCCCCAGCATTTT.

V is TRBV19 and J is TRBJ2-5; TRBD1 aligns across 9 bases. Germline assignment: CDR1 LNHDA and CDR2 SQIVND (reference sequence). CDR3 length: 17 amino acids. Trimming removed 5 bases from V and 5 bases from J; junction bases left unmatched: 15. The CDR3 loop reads CASSPGGGQGQGETQYF. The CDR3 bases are TGTGCCAGTAGTCCCGGGGGAGGACAGGGGCAGGGGGAGACCCAGTACTTC. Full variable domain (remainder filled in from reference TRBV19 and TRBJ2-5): DGGITQSPKYLFRKEGQNVTLSCEQNLNHDAMYWYRQDPGQGLRLIYYSQIVNDFQKGDIAEGYSVSREKKESFPLTVTSAQKNPTAFYLCASSPGGGQGQGETQYFGPGTRLLVL.

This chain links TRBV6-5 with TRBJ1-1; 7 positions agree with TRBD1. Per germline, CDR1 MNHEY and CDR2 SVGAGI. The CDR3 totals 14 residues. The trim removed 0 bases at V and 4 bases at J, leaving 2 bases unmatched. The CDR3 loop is CASSYSTGTTEAFF. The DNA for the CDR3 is TGTGCCAGCAGTTACTCGACAGGGACCACTGAAGCTTTCTTT.

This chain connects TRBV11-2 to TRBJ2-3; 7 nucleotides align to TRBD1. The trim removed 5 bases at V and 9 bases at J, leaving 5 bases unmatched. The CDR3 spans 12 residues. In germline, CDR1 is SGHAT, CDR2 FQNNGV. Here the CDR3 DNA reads TGTGCCAGCAGCGAACAGGGGAGCACGCAGTATTTT. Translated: CASSEQGSTQYF. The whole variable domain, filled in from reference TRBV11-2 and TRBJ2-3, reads EAGVAQSPRYKIIEKRQSVAFWCNPISGHATLYWYQQILGQGPKLLIQFQNNGVVDDSQLPKDRFSAERLKGVDSTLKIQPAKLEDSAVYLCASSEQGSTQYFGPGTRLTVL.

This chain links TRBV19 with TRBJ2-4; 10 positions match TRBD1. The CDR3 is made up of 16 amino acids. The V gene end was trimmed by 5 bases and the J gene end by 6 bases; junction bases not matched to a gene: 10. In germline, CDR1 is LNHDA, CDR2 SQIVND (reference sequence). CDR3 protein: CASSFRQGAGGNIQYF. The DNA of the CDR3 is TGTGCCAGTAGTTTTCGACAGGGGGCTGGTGGAAACATTCAGTACTTC.